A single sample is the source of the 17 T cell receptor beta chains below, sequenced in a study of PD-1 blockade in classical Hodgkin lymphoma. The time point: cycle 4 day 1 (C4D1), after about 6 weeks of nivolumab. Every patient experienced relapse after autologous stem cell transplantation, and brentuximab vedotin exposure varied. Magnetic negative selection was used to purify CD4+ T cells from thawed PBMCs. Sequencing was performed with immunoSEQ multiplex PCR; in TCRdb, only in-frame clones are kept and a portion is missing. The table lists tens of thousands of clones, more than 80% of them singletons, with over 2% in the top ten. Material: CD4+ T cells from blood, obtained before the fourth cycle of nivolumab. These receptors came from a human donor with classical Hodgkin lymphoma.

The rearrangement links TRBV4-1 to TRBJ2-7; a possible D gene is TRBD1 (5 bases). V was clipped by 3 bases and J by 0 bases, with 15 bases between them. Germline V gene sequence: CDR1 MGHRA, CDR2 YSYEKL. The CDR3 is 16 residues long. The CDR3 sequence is CASSHGMGRNSYEQYF. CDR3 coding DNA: TGCGCCAGCAGCCACGGAATGGGGCGAAACTCCTACGAGCAGTACTTC.

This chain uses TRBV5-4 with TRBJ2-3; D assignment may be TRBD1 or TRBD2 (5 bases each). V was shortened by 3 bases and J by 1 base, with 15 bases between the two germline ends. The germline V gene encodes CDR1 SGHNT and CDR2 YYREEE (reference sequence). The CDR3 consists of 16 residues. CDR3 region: CASSSPSLGGTDTQYF. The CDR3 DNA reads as TGTGCCAGCAGCTCCCCTTCACTAGGGGGCACAGATACGCAGTATTTT.

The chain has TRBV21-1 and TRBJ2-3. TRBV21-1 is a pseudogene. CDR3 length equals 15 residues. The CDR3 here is CASSRDGTPTDTQYF. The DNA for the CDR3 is TGTGCCAGCAGCCGAGACGGGACGCCAACAGATACGCAGTATTTT.

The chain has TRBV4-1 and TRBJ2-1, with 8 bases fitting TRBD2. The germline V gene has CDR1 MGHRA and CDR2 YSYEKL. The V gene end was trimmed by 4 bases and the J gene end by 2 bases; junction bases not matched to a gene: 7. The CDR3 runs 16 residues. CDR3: CASSPRTSGTYNEQFF. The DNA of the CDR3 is TGCGCCAGCAGCCCTAGAACTAGCGGAACCTACAATGAGCAGTTCTTC.

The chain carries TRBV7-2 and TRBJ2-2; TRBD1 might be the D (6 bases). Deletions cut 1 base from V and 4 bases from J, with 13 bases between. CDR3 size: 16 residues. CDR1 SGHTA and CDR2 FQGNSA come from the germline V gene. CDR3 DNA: TGTGCCAGCAGCTTAGAAGCAGGGGCGGTCACCGGGGAGCTGTTTTTT. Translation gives CASSLEAGAVTGELFF.

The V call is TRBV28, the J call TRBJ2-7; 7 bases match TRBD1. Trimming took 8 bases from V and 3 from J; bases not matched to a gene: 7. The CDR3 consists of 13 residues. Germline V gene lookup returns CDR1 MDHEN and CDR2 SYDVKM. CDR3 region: CASPRRQGYEQYF. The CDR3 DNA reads TGTGCCAGCCCCCGGCGACAGGGCTACGAGCAGTACTTC.

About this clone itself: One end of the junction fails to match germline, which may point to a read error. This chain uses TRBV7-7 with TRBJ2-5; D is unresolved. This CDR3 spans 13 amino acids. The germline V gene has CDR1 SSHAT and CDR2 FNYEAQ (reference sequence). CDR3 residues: CASSLGQLETQYF. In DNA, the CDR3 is TGTGCTAGCAGCTTAGGGCAGTTAGAGACCCAGTACTTC.

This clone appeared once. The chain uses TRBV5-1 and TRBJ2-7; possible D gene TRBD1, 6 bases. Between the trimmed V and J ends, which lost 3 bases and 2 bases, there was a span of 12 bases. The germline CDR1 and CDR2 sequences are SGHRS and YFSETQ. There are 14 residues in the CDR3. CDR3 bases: TGCGCCAGCAGCTCGACAGGTTTCGCCTACGAGCAGTACTTC. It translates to CASSSTGFAYEQYF.

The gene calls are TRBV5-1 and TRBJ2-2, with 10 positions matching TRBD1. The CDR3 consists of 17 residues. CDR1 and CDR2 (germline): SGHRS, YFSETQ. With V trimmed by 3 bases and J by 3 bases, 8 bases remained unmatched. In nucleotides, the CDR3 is TGCGCCAGCAGCTGGGGACAGGGGAGTCCCGACACCGGGGAGCTGTTTTTT. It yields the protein CASSWGQGSPDTGELFF.

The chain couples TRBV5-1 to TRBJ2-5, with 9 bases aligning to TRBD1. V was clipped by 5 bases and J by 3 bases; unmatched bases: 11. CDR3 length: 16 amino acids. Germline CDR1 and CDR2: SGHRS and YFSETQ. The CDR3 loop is CASSQGQGLGKETQYF. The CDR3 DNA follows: TGCGCCAGCAGTCAGGGACAGGGCTTGGGGAAAGAGACCCAGTACTTC.

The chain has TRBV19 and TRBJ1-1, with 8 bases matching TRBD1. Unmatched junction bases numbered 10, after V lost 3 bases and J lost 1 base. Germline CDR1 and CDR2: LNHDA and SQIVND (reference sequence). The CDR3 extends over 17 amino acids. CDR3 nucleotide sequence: TGTGCCAGTAGTATTGGGAGGCAGGGGGCGCGGAACACTGAAGCTTTCTTT. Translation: CASSIGRQGARNTEAFF.

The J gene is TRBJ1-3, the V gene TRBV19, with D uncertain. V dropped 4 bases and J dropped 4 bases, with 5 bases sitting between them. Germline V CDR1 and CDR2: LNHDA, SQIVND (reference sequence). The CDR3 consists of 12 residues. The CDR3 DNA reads TGTGCCAGTAGTAATGGAGGAAACACCATATATTTT. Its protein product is CASSNGGNTIYF. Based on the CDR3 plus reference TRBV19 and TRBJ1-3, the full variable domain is DGGITQSPKYLFRKEGQNVTLSCEQNLNHDAMYWYRQDPGQGLRLIYYSQIVNDFQKGDIAEGYSVSREKKESFPLTVTSAQKNPTAFYLCASSNGGNTIYFGEGSWLTVV.

In nucleotides, the CDR3 is TGCGCCAGCAGCTTCTTAGCGGGGACGAACACCGGGGAGCTGTTTTTT. This gives the protein CASSFLAGTNTGELFF. The chain has TRBV5-1 and TRBJ2-2; TRBD2 matches 8 bases. V gave up 2 bases and J gave up 0 bases; unmatched junction bases: 3. Germline CDR1 SGHRS, CDR2 YFSETQ. This CDR3 has 16 residues. Looking up the rest from reference TRBV5-1 and TRBJ2-2 gives the full variable domain: KAGVTQTPRYLIKTRGQQVTLSCSPISGHRSVSWYQQTPGQGLQFLFEYFSETQRNKGNFPGRFSGRQFSNSRSEMNVSTLELGDSALYLCASSFLAGTNTGELFFGEGSRLTVL.

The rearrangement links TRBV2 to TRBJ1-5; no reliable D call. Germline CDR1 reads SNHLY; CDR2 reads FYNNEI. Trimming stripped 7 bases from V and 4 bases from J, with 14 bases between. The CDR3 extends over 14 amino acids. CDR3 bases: TGTGCCAGCACCGAGGGTAGAACTAATCAGCCCCAGCATTTT. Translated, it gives CASTEGRTNQPQHF.

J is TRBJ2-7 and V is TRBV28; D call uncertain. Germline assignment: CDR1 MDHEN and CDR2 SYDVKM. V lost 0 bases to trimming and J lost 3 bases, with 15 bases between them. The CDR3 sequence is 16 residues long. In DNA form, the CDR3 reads TGTGCCAGCAGTTTATGGAGTGATTTAAACTTCTACGAGCAGTACTTC. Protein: CASSLWSDLNFYEQYF.

Here the CDR3 DNA reads TGCGCCAGTTCTAGCGGGAGTAGCTACGAGCAGTACTTC. Translation gives CASSSGSSYEQYF. The chain combines TRBV10-1 with TRBJ2-7, with TRBD2 matching over 10 bases. CDR1 and CDR2 from the germline V gene are WNHNN and SYGVQD (reference sequence). V dropped 9 bases and J dropped 3; count of bases not matched to a gene: 5. The CDR3 is 13 residues long.

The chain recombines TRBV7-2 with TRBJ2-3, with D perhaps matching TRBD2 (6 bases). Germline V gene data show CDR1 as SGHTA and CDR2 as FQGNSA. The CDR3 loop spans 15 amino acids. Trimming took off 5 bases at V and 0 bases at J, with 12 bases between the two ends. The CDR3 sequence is CASSHSGTSTDTQYF. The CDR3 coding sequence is TGTGCCAGCAGCCATTCCGGGACTAGCACAGATACGCAGTATTTT.